This T cell receptor (beta chain) was sequenced in a study of blood T cell repertoires in COVID-19. Whole-study context: Sources were T cells, B-cell-depleted T cells, or PBMCs; the material itself was cDNA or gDNA.

The J segment lost 4 bases and the V segment lost 1 base, leaving 14 bases of the junction unmatched. CDR3 length equals 20 residues. The V gene's germline CDR1 is SGHTA and CDR2 FQGTGA. Some clones are missing from TCRdb's copy, which holds only in-frame ones; the method was immunoSEQ multiplex PCR. This table has around 380,000 clones, 70% to 90% appearing once. Study members were between roughly 18 and 89 years old and lived in approximately 25 US regions. This chain connects TRBV7-3 to TRBJ2-6, with TRBD1 identical over 9 bases. The sequence derives from a man under 40 who had recovered from COVID-19. Sequenced sample: PBMCs or T cells enriched from blood (not recorded which). This CDR3 is CASSLRPPGTGTPGANVLTF. CDR3 nucleotides: TGTGCCAGCAGCTTAAGACCCCCCGGGACAGGGACTCCAGGGGCCAACGTCCTGACTTTC.